One and the same sample provided the 22 T cell receptor beta chains below, sequenced in a study of pediatric ulcerative colitis. The method was immunoSEQ multiplex PCR; TCRdb's version includes in-frame clones alone and lacks a portion of them. In the table there are 36,000 or so clones, 73% of which are singletons. The rectum was sampled with one to two pinch biopsies at colonoscopy. The specimen sequenced was gut tissue. These receptors all stem from a boy under 18 with moderate ulcerative colitis.

This clone has only a few counts. J is TRBJ1-6 and V is TRBV19, with D possibly TRBD1 on 5 matching bases. Germline V gene sequence: CDR1 LNHDA, CDR2 SQIVND (reference sequence). The germline V and J ends were trimmed by 6 bases and 7 bases, with 13 bases remaining between them. The CDR3 covers 14 residues. In DNA form, the CDR3 reads TGTGCCAGTAGGGGACGGCTGGGGAATTCACCCCTCCACTTT. Its translation is CASRGRLGNSPLHF.

The V and J genes are TRBV28 and TRBJ2-7, with a possible D match to TRBD2 (6 bases). CDR3 size: 16 residues. Germline CDR1 MDHEN, CDR2 SYDVKM. Trimming took off 3 bases at V and 9 bases at J, with 24 bases between the two ends. CDR3 nucleotide sequence: TGTGCCAGCAGTTTTCTGGAGGGCAGCGTGTCCTTTAGGCAGTACTTC. This gives the protein CASSFLEGSVSFRQYF.

The chain uses TRBV7-2 and TRBJ1-6; possibly TRBD1 for D (6 bases). The germline V and J ends were trimmed by 5 bases and 6 bases, with 14 bases remaining between them. Per germline, CDR1 SGHTA and CDR2 FQGNSA. The CDR3 contains 15 residues. CDR3 sequence: CASSPLGAGNSPLHF. In DNA form, the CDR3 reads TGTGCCAGCAGCCCGTTGGGGGCGGGTAATTCACCCCTCCACTTT.

This clone showed up just a few times. Additional DNA sequences in this sample encode the identical CDR3. The chain uses TRBV5-8 and TRBJ2-2; D possibly corresponds to TRBD1 (5 bases). The CDR3 has 14 amino acids. V gave up 2 bases and J gave up 3 bases, with 8 bases separating them. Germline CDR1 SGHTS, CDR2 YDEGEE. The chain's CDR3 is CASSFQGYTGELFF. CDR3 bases: TGTGCCAGCAGCTTCCAGGGTTACACCGGGGAGCTGTTTTTT.

This clone was counted only a few times. The chain employs TRBV27 and TRBJ2-5; D gene unclear. CDR3 length: 14 residues. Trimming shortened V by 0 bases and J by 0 bases, and 5 bases separated the two germline ends. Germline CDR1 is MNHEY and CDR2 is SMNVEV (reference sequence). The CDR3 loop reads CASSLSSYQETQYF. For the CDR3, the DNA is TGTGCCAGCAGTTTATCCTCGTACCAAGAGACCCAGTACTTC.

The rearrangement uses TRBV4-3 and TRBJ2-1; 8 nucleotides agree with TRBD2. V lost 8 bases and J lost 0; bases outside the gene matches: 15. CDR1 is LGHNA, CDR2 YSLEER, per germline. The CDR3 spans 18 residues. DNA for the CDR3: TGCGCCAGCGCCCCGGGGGGTAGCGGGGAGGCCTCCTACAATGAGCAGTTCTTC. Protein product: CASAPGGSGEASYNEQFF.

This clone came up a few times. This sequence joins TRBV5-1 and TRBJ2-6, with D possibly matching TRBD1 (6 bases). V dropped 4 bases and J dropped 1 base, with 21 bases sitting between them. This CDR3 is 19 amino acids long. Germline lookup yields CDR1 SGHRS and CDR2 YFSETQ. As DNA, the CDR3 is TGCGCCAGCAGCAAAGGGACAATAGAGGATTTTTCTGGGGCCAACGTCCTGACTTTC. Its protein is CASSKGTIEDFSGANVLTF.

This chain links TRBV9 with TRBJ1-3, with TRBD1 as a possible D gene (6 bases). Germline CDR1 reads SGDLS; CDR2 reads YYNGEE. The V and J ends lost 2 bases and 2 bases respectively, with 23 bases between them. The CDR3 runs to 19 residues. The DNA for the CDR3 is TGTGCCAGCAGCGTGAACTATCGGCCCCGGCAGGGGACTGGAAACACCATATATTTT. This codes for CASSVNYRPRQGTGNTIYF.

The V gene is TRBV5-1, the J gene TRBJ2-3, with 7 nucleotides matching TRBD2. The V gene end was trimmed by 4 bases and the J gene end by 1 base; junction bases not matched to a gene: 9. The germline V gene encodes CDR1 SGHRS and CDR2 YFSETQ. The CDR3 runs 16 residues. CDR3 DNA: TGCGCCAGCAGCCTACGAGCGGGGACGGGCACAGATACGCAGTATTTT. Protein sequence: CASSLRAGTGTDTQYF.

This clone was seen more than once but under ten times. The chain has TRBV30 and TRBJ1-1; D call uncertain. CDR1 and CDR2 (germline): GTSNPN, SVGIG (reference sequence). The CDR3 is 13 residues long. Trimming shortened V by 2 bases and J by 5 bases, and 12 bases separated the two germline ends. CDR3 region: CAWSLGELTEAFF. Here the CDR3 DNA reads TGTGCCTGGAGTTTGGGTGAACTGACTGAAGCTTTCTTT.

The rearrangement links TRBV2 to TRBJ2-5; the D is unclear. The CDR3 is 16 amino acids. V was pared by 6 bases and J by 1 base, with 18 bases between. Germline CDR1 and CDR2: SNHLY and FYNNEI. Here the CDR3 reads CASSVRLGPSQETQYF. The CDR3 DNA sequence: TGTGCCAGCAGCGTTCGTTTAGGCCCTTCCCAAGAGACCCAGTACTTC.

This clone was seen just once. The V call is TRBV19, the J call TRBJ1-6; the match to TRBD1 covers 11 bases. With V trimmed by 5 bases and J by 4 bases, 4 bases remained unmatched. CDR1 and CDR2 (germline): LNHDA, SQIVND (reference sequence). The CDR3 spans 16 residues. This CDR3 is CASSSGQGVYNSPLHF. CDR3 nucleotide sequence: TGTGCCAGTAGTTCGGGACAGGGGGTGTATAATTCACCCCTCCACTTT.

The chain joins TRBV11-2 to TRBJ2-1; no reliable D call. CDR1 and CDR2 (germline): SGHAT, FQNNGV. V gave up 5 bases and J gave up 3 bases, with 11 bases separating them. The CDR3 is made up of 14 amino acids. CDR3 nucleotides: TGTGCCAGCAGCATCCCACTCAACTACAATGAGCAGTTCTTC. It is translated as CASSIPLNYNEQFF.

The chain carries TRBV28 and TRBJ1-3, with D unclear. CDR1 is MDHEN, CDR2 SYDVKM, per germline. Trimming left V 1 base short and J 11 bases short, with 12 bases between. This CDR3 comprises 13 residues. The CDR3 coding sequence is TGTGCCAGCAGTTTATCAACTCCTCCGGCCATATATTTT. Translating it yields CASSLSTPPAIYF.

The gene calls are TRBV5-6 and TRBJ1-1; D ambiguous. The CDR3 extends over 14 amino acids. Germline V gives CDR1 SGHDT, CDR2 YYEEEE. Trimming stripped 2 bases from V and 6 bases from J, with 14 bases between. CDR3 nucleotides: TGTGCCAGCAGCTTCTCGGTCGAAAGGCCTGAAGCTTTCTTT. As protein: CASSFSVERPEAFF.

Written as DNA, the CDR3 is TGTGCCAGCAGCCCTGGACAGGGGGCCGGATTTTCCTACGAGCAGTACTTC. The encoded protein is CASSPGQGAGFSYEQYF. The V call is TRBV5-4, the J call TRBJ2-7; TRBD1 aligns across 11 bases. Germline V gene lookup returns CDR1 SGHNT and CDR2 YYREEE (reference sequence). CDR3 length equals 17 residues. V lost 4 bases and J lost 1; bases outside the gene matches: 10.

The rearrangement uses TRBV2 and TRBJ2-3; the D is unclear. With 8 bases removed from V and 0 bases from J, the gap between germline ends came to 12 bases. This CDR3 is built from 14 residues. The germline V gene has CDR1 SNHLY and CDR2 FYNNEI. The CDR3 DNA follows: TGTGCCAGCTCTTGGATGGGGAGCACAGATACGCAGTATTTT. Translating gives CASSWMGSTDTQYF. Together with reference TRBV2 and TRBJ2-3, the CDR3 gives the full variable domain: EPEVTQTPSHQVTQMGQEVILRCVPISNHLYFYWYRQILGQKVEFLVSFYNNEISEKSEIFDDQFSVERPDGSNFTLKIRSTKLEDSAMYFCASSWMGSTDTQYFGPGTRLTVL.

The V call is TRBV15, the J call TRBJ1-6, with D possibly matching TRBD1 (5 bases). The length of the CDR3 is 17 residues. V was clipped by 0 bases and J by 6 bases, with 15 bases between them. Per germline, CDR1 LNHNV and CDR2 YYDKDF (reference sequence). The CDR3 is CATSRDSWAGINSPLHF. CDR3 nucleotide sequence: TGTGCCACCAGCAGAGATTCCTGGGCAGGGATTAATTCACCCCTCCACTTT.

This clone was counted between two and nine times. The chain has TRBV19 and TRBJ1-5; D is unresolved. Germline V gene sequence: CDR1 LNHDA, CDR2 SQIVND (reference sequence). V lost 4 bases, J lost 2 bases, and 12 bases lay in between. The CDR3 totals 15 residues. DNA for the CDR3: TGTGCCAGTAGTAAGGTAGCTGTCCGCAATCAGCCCCAGCATTTT. Protein sequence: CASSKVAVRNQPQHF.

In this sample, this clone turned up once. The rearrangement joins TRBV21-1 to TRBJ2-7; TRBD1 is the table's D call and was not checked against the DNA. TRBV21-1 is flagged as a pseudogene. This CDR3 comprises 16 residues. The CDR3 sequence is CASSLKPGTEDYEQYF. The CDR3 DNA follows: TGTGCCAGCAGCCTAAAACCCGGGACAGAAGACTACGAGCAGTACTTC.

This clone was detected only a few times. This chain joins TRBV29-1 and TRBJ2-5, with TRBD2 identical over 9 bases. Germline V gives CDR1 SQVTM, CDR2 ANQGSEA. With 0 bases clipped from V and 1 base from J, the junction kept 6 bases outside the gene matches. The CDR3 length is 16 residues. The DNA of the CDR3 is TGCAGCGTTGAAGAAGGTCGGCGGGGGGGCCAAGAGACCCAGTACTTC. As protein: CSVEEGRRGGQETQYF.

This clone was seen only once. The genes are TRBV7-9 and TRBJ2-7, with 7 bases that match TRBD2. CDR3 length: 17 amino acids. Trimming took 5 bases from V and 0 from J; bases not matched to a gene: 13. Germline lookup yields CDR1 SEHNR and CDR2 FQNEAQ (reference sequence). The chain's CDR3 is CASSGFGRETSSYEQYF. CDR3 in DNA: TGTGCCAGCAGCGGGTTCGGGCGGGAGACGAGCTCCTACGAGCAGTACTTC.